These 29 T cell receptor beta chains were all obtained from the same sample, sequenced in a study of blood T cell repertoires in COVID-19. Produced via immunoSEQ multiplex PCR; TCRdb's table is partial and in-frame only. The sample holds some 240,000 clones, around 81% seen once. Sequences were obtained from peripheral blood. These receptors all stem from a human donor in a cohort sampled during active COVID-19.

V is TRBV27 and J is TRBJ1-5; 7 bases are a match to TRBD1. Germline V gene data show CDR1 as MNHEY and CDR2 as SMNVEV (reference sequence). The ends lost 3 bases at V and 7 bases at J; junction bases unmatched: 3. The CDR3 is 13 residues long. CDR3 coding DNA: TGTGCCAGCAGTTTCAGGGGGTCGCAGCCCCAGCATTTT. It is translated as CASSFRGSQPQHF.

V gene TRBV12-3 or TRBV12-4 combines with J gene TRBJ1-1; 7 nucleotides agree with TRBD1. The J segment lost 0 bases and the V segment lost 8 bases, leaving 3 bases of the junction unmatched. The CDR3 is made up of 13 amino acids. In nucleotides, the CDR3 is TGTGCCAGCGACAGGGATATGAACACTGAAGCTTTCTTT. This encodes CASDRDMNTEAFF.

In DNA, the CDR3 is TGTGCCAGCAGCCAAGATCGGGGTGGGGTTACCTACGAGCAGTACTTC. It yields the protein CASSQDRGGVTYEQYF. V and J are TRBV4-2 and TRBJ2-7, with a weak D call TRBD2 (5 bases). CDR1 and CDR2 (germline): LGHNA, YNFKEQ. The V gene lost 0 bases and the J gene lost 2 bases, with 14 bases spanning the gap. This CDR3 has 16 amino acids.

This clone was recorded a few times. The chain's CDR3 is CASSPNNEKLFF. The DNA for the CDR3 is TGCGCCAGCAGCCCAAATAATGAAAAACTGTTTTTT. The rearrangement links TRBV5-1 to TRBJ1-4; D remains ambiguous. Per the germline V gene, CDR1 is SGHRS and CDR2 is YFSETQ. The CDR3 loop spans 12 amino acids. V lost 4 bases and J lost 4, with 5 bases in between.

The V gene is TRBV6-6, the J gene TRBJ1-1, with D unresolved. Trimming removed 6 bases from V and 4 bases from J, with 12 bases in between. CDR1 is MNHNY, CDR2 SVGAGI, per germline (reference sequence). This CDR3 region has 13 residues. The CDR3 region is CASRHPEGTEAFF. The CDR3 nucleotides read TGTGCCAGCAGACACCCCGAGGGCACTGAAGCTTTCTTT.

J is TRBJ2-7 and V is TRBV5-1, with D maybe TRBD2 (6 bases). The CDR3 runs to 14 residues. V lost 8 bases and J lost 0, with 15 bases in between. Germline lookup yields CDR1 SGHRS and CDR2 YFSETQ. The CDR3 sequence: CASSVAEFSYEQYF. The CDR3 coding sequence is TGCGCCAGTTCCGTAGCGGAGTTCTCCTACGAGCAGTACTTC.

The chain has TRBV7-8 and TRBJ2-2; 10 bases are a match to TRBD2. Germline CDR1 reads SGHVS; CDR2 reads FQNEAQ. The CDR3 runs to 16 residues. Trimming at V came to 1 base and at J to 4 bases, leaving 3 bases not matched to a gene. The CDR3 bases are TGTGCCAGCAGCTTAGGTAGCGGGAGGCCCACCGGGGAGCTGTTTTTT. Protein product: CASSLGSGRPTGELFF.

The chain is built from TRBV5-1 and TRBJ1-1; D is ambiguous. The length of the CDR3 is 13 residues. With 4 bases removed from V and 2 bases from J, the gap between germline ends came to 9 bases. Germline V gene data show CDR1 as SGHRS and CDR2 as YFSETQ. DNA for the CDR3: TGCGCCAGCAGCATAGACACAAACACTGAAGCTTTCTTT. Translated: CASSIDTNTEAFF.

This chain links TRBV5-1 with TRBJ2-3, with D tentatively TRBD1 (6 bases). CDR3 length: 12 residues. The ends were cut back, 5 bases at V and 7 bases at J, with 11 bases in the middle. CDR1 and CDR2 from the germline V gene are SGHRS and YFSETQ. The CDR3 sequence: CASRQDSNTQYF. The CDR3 nucleotides are TGCGCCAGCAGGCAGGACAGCAATACGCAGTATTTT.

This chain joins TRBV4-1 and TRBJ1-1, with a weak D call TRBD1 (5 bases). The CDR3 totals 11 residues. Germline V gives CDR1 MGHRA, CDR2 YSYEKL. V was shortened by 8 bases and J by 4 bases, with 8 bases between the two germline ends. The CDR3 loop is CASAGGTEAFF. The DNA for the CDR3 is TGCGCCAGCGCGGGGGGCACTGAAGCTTTCTTT.

As for this clone: At one of its ends the junction is not consistent with the germline gene, which may arise from a read error. V usage is TRBV5-4 and J usage is TRBJ2-7, with D uncertain. The CDR3 is made up of 14 amino acids. Germline CDR1 SGHNT, CDR2 YYREEE (reference sequence). In DNA form, the CDR3 reads TGTGCCAGCAGCTTGGCGCAAGCCCCCTACCAGCAGTACTTC. It yields the protein CASSLAQAPYQQYF.

This chain joins TRBV7-9 and TRBJ1-2, with D perhaps TRBD1 (6 bases). The CDR3 runs to 15 residues. Germline V gives CDR1 SEHNR, CDR2 FQNEAQ (reference sequence). V lost 3 bases and J 6 bases, leaving 17 bases between the germline ends. This CDR3 is CASSFGEGGPDGYTF. The CDR3 DNA follows: TGTGCCAGCAGCTTTGGAGAGGGGGGGCCGGATGGCTACACCTTC.

The V call is TRBV14, the J call TRBJ2-2; 9 bases match TRBD1. V was clipped by 1 base and J by 7 bases; unmatched bases: 7. CDR3 length equals 16 residues. CDR1 and CDR2 from the germline V gene are SGHDN and FVKESK. The CDR3 bases are TGTGCCAGCAGCCAAGGAGGGACAGGGTTGAACGGGGAGCTGTTTTTT. This translates into CASSQGGTGLNGELFF.

The V and J genes are TRBV6-2 or TRBV6-3 and TRBJ1-2, with 9 bases identical to TRBD1. V lost 6 bases to trimming and J lost 7 bases; unmatched junction nucleotides: 6. In germline, CDR1 is MNHEY, CDR2 SVGEGT. The CDR3 spans 13 residues. CDR3 in DNA: TGTGCCAGCAGCCAGGGACAGGGAACTGGCTACACCTTC. Translating gives CASSQGQGTGYTF.

The chain recombines TRBV4-3 with TRBJ1-3; a weak D match, TRBD1 (6 bases). Germline assignment: CDR1 LGHNA and CDR2 YSLEER. With 1 base removed from V and 0 bases from J, the gap between germline ends came to 13 bases. This CDR3 is 17 amino acids long. The CDR3 region has the DNA TGCGCCAGCAGCCAAGCCAGGACAGTAGGCTCTGGAAACACCATATATTTT. Its translation is CASSQARTVGSGNTIYF.

This clone came up once. This chain links TRBV7-9 with TRBJ1-5; D possibly corresponds to TRBD1 (6 bases). CDR1 and CDR2 (germline): SEHNR, FQNEAQ (reference sequence). With 2 bases removed from V and 7 bases from J, the gap between germline ends came to 12 bases. This CDR3 has 14 residues. CDR3 residues: CASSLLRGDQPQHF. DNA for the CDR3: TGTGCCAGCAGCTTACTCAGGGGAGACCAGCCCCAGCATTTT.

The chain has TRBV28 and TRBJ1-3, with 7 bases that match TRBD1. V lost 3 bases to trimming and J lost 4 bases; unmatched junction nucleotides: 6. CDR1 MDHEN and CDR2 SYDVKM come from the germline V gene. The CDR3 loop spans 15 amino acids. For the CDR3, the DNA is TGTGCCAGCAGTTTTATAGGGGGCGCCGGAAACACCATATATTTT. This translates into CASSFIGGAGNTIYF.

The chain combines TRBV4-1 with TRBJ1-1; D not resolved. This CDR3 region has 13 residues. Looked up from germline, CDR1 is MGHRA and CDR2 is YSYEKL. The ends were cut back, 7 bases at V and 1 base at J, with 10 bases in the middle. For the CDR3, the DNA is TGCGCCAGCACCTACCGGGGGAACACTGAAGCTTTCTTT. As protein: CASTYRGNTEAFF.

About this clone: Other DNA sequences in this sample translate to the same CDR3. The rearrangement links TRBV5-5 to TRBJ2-3, with no clear D. The CDR3 is 13 amino acids. The germline gives CDR1 SGHKS, CDR2 YYEKEE (reference sequence). Trimming removed 2 bases at V and 0 bases at J, with 4 bases between. CDR3 in DNA: TGTGCCAGCAGCTTCTCGAGCACAGATACGCAGTATTTT. Amino acids: CASSFSSTDTQYF.

The chain carries TRBV3-1 (or the pseudogene TRBV3-2) and TRBJ1-1; D call uncertain. From germline, CDR1 is LGHDT and CDR2 YNNKEL (reference sequence). Trimming removed 3 bases at V and 1 base at J, with 6 bases between. The CDR3 sequence is 13 residues long. The CDR3 region has the DNA TGTGCCAGCAGCCAGGGCAGGAACACTGAAGCTTTCTTT. It is translated as CASSQGRNTEAFF.

Only a few counts were recorded for this clone. V usage is TRBV7-6 and J usage is TRBJ1-2; TRBD1 matches at 8 bases. CDR3 length: 14 amino acids. Germline V gene data show CDR1 as SGHVS and CDR2 as FNYEAQ. Trimming removed 3 bases from V and 5 bases from J; junction bases left unmatched: 5. CDR3 bases: TGTGCCAGCAGCTTCGGACAGGGTTGGTATGGCTACACCTTC. It specifies CASSFGQGWYGYTF.

The chain combines TRBV28 with TRBJ2-1; 11 bases are shared with TRBD2. V shed 7 bases and J 9 bases; nucleotides not matched to a gene: 11. Looked up from germline, CDR1 is MDHEN and CDR2 is SYDVKM. The CDR3 spans 15 residues. In DNA, the CDR3 is TGTGCCAGCATCCAGACTAGCGGGGATCGGGGTGAGCAGTTCTTC. It translates to CASIQTSGDRGEQFF. Full variable domain (outside the CDR3, taken from reference TRBV28 and TRBJ2-1): DVKVTQSSRYLVKRTGEKVFLECVQDMDHENMFWYRQDPGLGLRLIYFSYDVKMKEKGDIPEGYSVSREKKERFSLILESASTNQTSMYLCASIQTSGDRGEQFFGPGTRLTVL.

This clone has more than one count but fewer than ten. V is TRBV19 and J is TRBJ1-1, with D hard to call. CDR3 size: 11 residues. V was clipped by 3 bases and J by 5 bases, with 4 bases between them. Germline CDR1 reads LNHDA; CDR2 reads SQIVND (reference sequence). The CDR3 spells CASSIYTEAFF. The DNA for the CDR3 is TGTGCCAGTAGTATTTATACTGAAGCTTTCTTT.

The rearrangement uses TRBV7-6 and TRBJ1-2; D gene uncertain. The CDR3 covers 14 residues. The V gene's germline CDR1 is SGHVS and CDR2 FNYEAQ. The V gene lost 6 bases and the J gene lost 4 bases, with 15 bases spanning the gap. CDR3: CASSSRFPSYGYTF. CDR3 DNA sequence: TGTGCCAGCAGTTCAAGGTTCCCTAGCTATGGCTACACCTTC.

V is TRBV23-1 and J is TRBJ2-4, with D possibly being TRBD2 (5 bases). TRBV23-1 falls under the ORF class, with uncertain function. V was cut by 0 bases and J by 3 bases, with 9 bases left in between. This CDR3 is built from 15 residues. CDR3 DNA: TGCGCCAGCAGTCAATCGCCAGAGGGCAAAAACATTCAGTACTTC. Translation gives CASSQSPEGKNIQYF.

This clone was counted a few times. The chain uses TRBV5-6 and TRBJ2-7, with 9 positions matching TRBD1. The V segment lost 1 base and the J segment 6 bases; nucleotides outside the gene matches: 5. The CDR3 is 14 amino acids. Germline-derived CDR1 and CDR2 are SGHDT and YYEEEE. The CDR3 nucleotides read TGTGCCAGCAGCTTGCCGGGACAGGGAAGCGAGCAGTACTTC. Its protein is CASSLPGQGSEQYF.

V usage is TRBV5-1 and J usage is TRBJ2-2; a possible D gene is TRBD1 (6 bases). CDR1 is SGHRS, CDR2 YFSETQ, per germline. V lost 4 bases, J lost 4 bases, and 14 bases lay in between. The CDR3 contains 15 residues. The CDR3 spells CASSPTQGRTGELFF. The CDR3 nucleotides read TGCGCCAGCAGCCCGACACAGGGTCGCACCGGGGAGCTGTTTTTT.

This clone was recorded a few times. The chain uses TRBV6-5 and TRBJ2-7; the D gene is possibly TRBD1 (6 bases). CDR1 and CDR2 (germline): MNHEY, SVGAGI. Trimming pared 5 bases from V and 5 bases from J, leaving 16 bases between. The CDR3 contains 14 residues. The CDR3 bases are TGTGCCAGCAGTACCGGACAGCAGGCCGACGAGCAGTACTTC. It yields the protein CASSTGQQADEQYF.

This chain uses TRBV4-1 with TRBJ2-1, with unresolved D. The germline gives CDR1 MGHRA, CDR2 YSYEKL. The CDR3 contains 13 residues. The V end lost 4 bases, the J end lost 9 bases, and 13 bases lay between the germline ends. DNA of the CDR3: TGCGCCAGCAGCCCGCGGTCGGGTGCTGAGCAGTTCTTC. Its protein is CASSPRSGAEQFF.